These 16 T cell receptor beta chains originate from one sample sequenced in a study of blood T cell repertoires in COVID-19. Profiling relied on immunoSEQ multiplex PCR, and the TCRdb table lists in-frame clones only, not all of them. The sample holds roughly 180,000 clones, less than 85% seen once. Material for sequencing was peripheral blood. Every receptor here comes from a human donor in a cohort sampled during active COVID-19.

The rearrangement joins TRBV11-2 to TRBJ1-1; TRBD1 matches at 7 bases. Losses at the gene ends were 10 bases for V and 8 bases for J; bases not matched to a gene: 13. This CDR3 comprises 13 residues. Germline CDR1 SGHAT, CDR2 FQNNGV. The chain's CDR3 is CATLPLGQTEAFF. The CDR3 region has the DNA TGTGCCACCTTACCTCTGGGACAGACAGAAGCTTTCTTT.

This chain connects TRBV19 to TRBJ1-6; maybe TRBD1 (5 bases). The CDR3 is 14 residues long. V lost 5 bases, J lost 8 bases, and 13 bases lay in between. The V gene's germline CDR1 is LNHDA and CDR2 SQIVND (reference sequence). The chain's CDR3 is CASSSGTFDSPLHF. In nucleotides, the CDR3 is TGTGCCAGTAGTTCCGGGACTTTCGATTCACCCCTCCACTTT.

The V gene is TRBV6-5, the J gene TRBJ2-3, with D possibly being TRBD2 (6 bases). V was shortened by 7 bases and J by 5 bases, with 19 bases between the two germline ends. There are 15 residues in the CDR3. CDR1 MNHEY and CDR2 SVGAGI come from the germline V gene. The CDR3 spells CASTEGQREVDTQYF. CDR3 nucleotides: TGTGCCAGCACCGAGGGGCAGAGGGAGGTAGATACGCAGTATTTT.

The J gene is TRBJ2-7, the V gene TRBV7-9; unclear D gene. CDR3 length: 13 amino acids. V gave up 1 base and J gave up 3 bases, with 7 bases separating them. CDR1 is SEHNR, CDR2 FQNEAQ, per germline (reference sequence). The DNA for the CDR3 is TGTGCCAGCAGCTTAGGTCCGGGCTACGAGCAGTACTTC. This sequence encodes CASSLGPGYEQYF.

The V and J genes are TRBV7-8 and TRBJ2-3, with 8 positions matching TRBD1. The CDR3 spans 14 residues. Germline CDR1 and CDR2: SGHVS and FQNEAQ. The V and J ends lost 7 bases and 1 base, in that order; junction bases with no gene match: 4. In DNA, the CDR3 is TGTGCCAGCACCCAACAGGGGGGCACAGATACGCAGTATTTT. It specifies CASTQQGGTDTQYF.

This sequence joins TRBV7-6 and TRBJ2-2; 11 nucleotides line up with TRBD1. This CDR3 region has 16 residues. Unmatched junction bases numbered 5, after V lost 4 bases and J lost 4 bases. From germline, CDR1 is SGHVS and CDR2 FNYEAQ. The CDR3 spells CASSSTGTGGTGELFF. The CDR3 DNA follows: TGTGCCAGCAGCTCCACCGGGACAGGGGGCACCGGGGAGCTGTTTTTT.

The J gene is TRBJ1-1, the V gene TRBV5-1, with 10 bases fitting TRBD1. The V segment lost 0 bases and the J segment 2 bases; nucleotides outside the gene matches: 4. The CDR3 is 16 amino acids. Germline CDR1 SGHRS, CDR2 YFSETQ. The CDR3 here is CASSLGTGGTNTEAFF. CDR3 DNA sequence: TGCGCCAGCAGCTTGGGGACAGGGGGTACCAACACTGAAGCTTTCTTT.

The DNA of the CDR3 is TGCGCCAGCAGCTTGGACAGGGGAGGAGGAAACACCATATATTTT. The encoded protein is CASSLDRGGGNTIYF. The rearrangement joins TRBV5-1 to TRBJ1-3; TRBD1 agrees at 7 bases. The trim removed 0 bases at V and 4 bases at J, leaving 4 bases unmatched. Germline CDR1 SGHRS, CDR2 YFSETQ. The CDR3 sequence is 15 residues long.

This rearrangement joins TRBV7-6 to TRBJ2-3; 9 bases are a match to TRBD1. This CDR3 region has 16 residues. The germline V gene encodes CDR1 SGHVS and CDR2 FNYEAQ. V lost 5 bases, J lost 2 bases, and 8 bases stayed unmatched. CDR3 residues: CASSPYRDRDTDTQYF. The CDR3 nucleotides read TGTGCCAGCAGCCCCTACCGGGACAGGGACACAGATACGCAGTATTTT.

The chain has TRBV5-1 and TRBJ2-5; 10 bases align to TRBD2. Unmatched junction bases numbered 14, after V lost 6 bases and J lost 9 bases. The germline gives CDR1 SGHRS, CDR2 YFSETQ. The CDR3 is 15 amino acids. As DNA, the CDR3 is TGCGCCAGCACCCTTACTAGCGGGGCCAGGGGGGCCCAGTACTTC. Encoded protein: CASTLTSGARGAQYF.

This clone turned up a few times. The chain carries TRBV19 and TRBJ1-1, with TRBD1 matching over 7 bases. Trimming cost V 4 bases and J 0 bases; bases outside gene matches: 2. Germline CDR1 LNHDA, CDR2 SQIVND (reference sequence). CDR3 length: 14 amino acids. This CDR3 reads CASSKDRLNTEAFF. The DNA of the CDR3 is TGTGCCAGTAGTAAGGACAGGTTGAACACTGAAGCTTTCTTT.

CDR3 in amino acids: CASSPGGTTEAFF. The DNA of the CDR3 is TGCGCCAGCAGTCCAGGGGGCACAACTGAAGCTTTCTTT. This chain joins TRBV10-1 and TRBJ1-1; 8 bases line up with TRBD1. Germline CDR1 reads WNHNN; CDR2 reads SYGVQD (reference sequence). This CDR3 is built from 13 residues. The V and J ends lost 5 bases and 5 bases, in that order; junction bases with no gene match: 4.

This chain uses TRBV12-2 with TRBJ2-3; the table's D gene call, TRBD2, was not cross checked with the DNA. TRBV12-2 counts as a pseudogene. This CDR3 is 18 amino acids long. DNA of the CDR3: TGTGCAAGTCGCCCGGACGGGACTAGCGGGGGGCGCACAGATACGCAGTATTTT. It encodes CASRPDGTSGGRTDTQYF.

V is TRBV5-1 and J is TRBJ2-7; TRBD1 matches 9 bases. This CDR3 comprises 14 residues. Trimming at V came to 0 bases and at J to 5 bases, leaving 3 bases not matched to a gene. The germline V gene has CDR1 SGHRS and CDR2 YFSETQ. CDR3 region: CASSLGDRVDEQYF. CDR3 DNA: TGCGCCAGCAGCTTGGGGGACAGGGTGGACGAGCAGTACTTC.

This clone has only a few counts. The CDR3 is CASSLLAFNYGYTF. The CDR3 nucleotides are TGTGCCAGCAGCTTGCTGGCTTTTAACTATGGCTACACCTTC. This chain joins TRBV5-6 and TRBJ1-2, with D uncertain. Trimming cost V 1 base and J 1 base, with 8 bases left between them. CDR3 length equals 14 residues. Germline lookup yields CDR1 SGHDT and CDR2 YYEEEE.

The chain has TRBV25-1 and TRBJ1-1, with 8 bases aligning to TRBD1. This CDR3 has 14 amino acids. Germline values: CDR1 MGHDK, CDR2 SYGVNS. Germline trimming cut 6 bases from V and 0 bases from J; bases unmatched to any gene: 3. This chain's CDR3 is CASRQTGVNTEAFF. The DNA of the CDR3 is TGTGCCAGCAGACAGACAGGGGTGAACACTGAAGCTTTCTTT.